Listed below are T cell receptor beta chains from one sample, sequenced in a study of blood T cell repertoires in COVID-19. Assay used: immunoSEQ multiplex PCR; TCRdb lists only in-frame clones, some missing. The repertoire holds 50,000 to 65,000 clones, with about 88% as singletons. Sequencing used peripheral blood. The receptors here all came from a man aged 60-69 years with acute or convalescent COVID-19. The CDR3 runs from the conserved cysteine through the conserved F or W. The D gene is left open where the match is weak. Not all rows give a size; the values are once, few, many and, for expanded clones, a class.

d_gene | abundance | j_gene | v_gene | CDR3nt | CDR3aa
TRBD2 | NA | TRBJ2-7 | TRBV27 | TGTGCCAGCAGTTTATCGGGCGGGGGGCGCGTAGAGCAGTACTTC | CASSLSGGGRVEQYF
NA | NA | TRBJ2-7 | TRBV28 | TGTGCCAGCTTACCTAGGGGGTTGAGTTACGAGCAGTACTTC | CASLPRGLSYEQYF
NA | NA | TRBJ1-5 | TRBV27 | TGTGCCAGCAGTCCCGGTCGGGGCAATCAGCCCCAGCATTTT | CASSPGRGNQPQHF
TRBD1 | NA | TRBJ1-1 | TRBV5-5 | TGTGCCAGCAGTTATGACAGGGGGTTAACTGAAGCTTTCTTT | CASSYDRGLTEAFF
NA | NA | TRBJ1-2 | TRBV19 | TGTGCCAGTAGTATGGGGGCTCCGGTGGGCGGCTACACCTTC | CASSMGAPVGGYTF
NA | NA | TRBJ2-5 | TRBV15 | TGTGCCACCAGCAGAGTGAGAGGGCAAGAGACCCAGTACTTC | CATSRVRGQETQYF
NA | NA | TRBJ2-7 | TRBV5-8 | TGTGCCAGCAGTAGACGGGTAAGCTCCTACGAGCAGTACTTC | CASSRRVSSYEQYF
TRBD1 | NA | TRBJ2-3 | TRBV4-2 | TGTGCCAGCAGCCAGAACAGGGGGCGGACAACAGATACGCAGTATTTT | CASSQNRGRTTDTQYF
TRBD2 | once | TRBJ2-3 | TRBV29-1 | TGCAGCGTTGAAGGCCTAGCGGCAGCTAGCACAGATACGCAGTATTTT | CSVEGLAAASTDTQYF
TRBD1 | NA | TRBJ2-3 | TRBV11-3 | TGTGCCAGCAGCTTAGGGGCCCGGGACAGGGGTTACACAGATACGCAGTATTTT | CASSLGARDRGYTDTQYF
NA | few | TRBJ1-5 | TRBV6-2/TRBV6-3 | TGTGCCAGCAGTTACGGCAGGGTTGGTAATCAGCCCCAGCATTTT | CASSYGRVGNQPQHF
NA | NA | TRBJ1-5 | TRBV10-3 | TGTGCCATCAGTGAAGGGAGGGGATATCAGCCCCAGCATTTT | CAISEGRGYQPQHF
NA | NA | TRBJ2-6 | TRBV6-5 | TGTGCCAGCAGTACTCCCGGGGGAAGGGTCCTGACTTTC | CASSTPGGRVLTF
NA | few | TRBJ2-3 | TRBV4-2 | TGTGCCAGCAGCCAAGATTCAGGAGGGAGCACGCAGTATTTT | CASSQDSGGSTQYF
TRBD1 | NA | TRBJ2-1 | TRBV15 | TGTGCCACCACGAGGGGGCAGACTAACAATGAGCAGTTCTTC | CATTRGQTNNEQFF
TRBD1 | NA | TRBJ1-1 | TRBV25-1 | TGTGCCAGCAGTCCCGCCCTGGGACAGGGAGGCGATAGGGCTGAAGCTTTCTTT | CASSPALGQGGDRAEAFF
NA | NA | TRBJ1-5 | TRBV5-1 | TGCGCCAGCAGCGCCGGGACACCAGATCAGCCCCAGCATTTT | CASSAGTPDQPQHF
TRBD1 | NA | TRBJ2-2 | TRBV3-1/TRBV3-2 | TGTGCCAGCAGAATGACAGGGGGCTTTGCCGGGGAGCTGTTTTTT | CASRMTGGFAGELFF